What follows describes a single T cell receptor beta chain. Using immunoSEQ multiplex PCR, the repertoire was profiled, and TCRdb retains in-frame clones only, with some absent. The repertoire holds about 310,000 clones, with more than 65% as singletons. CDR3 size: 18 residues. Germline CDR1 reads SGHTA; CDR2 reads FQGTGA. The V gene end was trimmed by 0 bases and the J gene end by 2 bases; junction bases not matched to a gene: 7. This entry belongs to a study of cytotoxic CD8 clonotypes in ibrutinib-treated CLL. The receptor was derived from a human donor with chronic lymphocytic leukemia. The rearrangement uses TRBV7-3 and TRBJ2-1; TRBD2 agrees at 10 bases. Sequenced here: PBMCs, sampled before ibrutinib treatment. CDR3 amino acids: CASSLTLPSGSPYNEQFF. CDR3 sequence (DNA): TGTGCCAGCAGCTTAACCCTTCCTAGCGGGAGTCCCTACAATGAGCAGTTCTTC.